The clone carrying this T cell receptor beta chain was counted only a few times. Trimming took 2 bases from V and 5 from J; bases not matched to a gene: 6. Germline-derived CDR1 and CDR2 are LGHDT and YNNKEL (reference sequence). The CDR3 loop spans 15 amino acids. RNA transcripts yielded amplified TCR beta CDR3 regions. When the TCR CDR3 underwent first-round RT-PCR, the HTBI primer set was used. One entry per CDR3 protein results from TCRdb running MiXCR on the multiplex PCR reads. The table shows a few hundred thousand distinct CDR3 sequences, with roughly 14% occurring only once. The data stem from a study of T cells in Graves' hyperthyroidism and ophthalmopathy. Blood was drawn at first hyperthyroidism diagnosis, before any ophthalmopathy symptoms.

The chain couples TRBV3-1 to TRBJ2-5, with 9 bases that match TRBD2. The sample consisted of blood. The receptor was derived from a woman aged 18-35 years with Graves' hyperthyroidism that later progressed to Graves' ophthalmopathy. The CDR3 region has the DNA TGTGCCAGCAGCCAAATCCTAGCGGGGCGGGAGACCCAGTACTTC. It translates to CASSQILAGRETQYF.